This is a list of T cell receptor beta chains from one sample in a study of cytomegalovirus exposure and HLA in healthy donors. Sequencing used immunoSEQ multiplex PCR; TCRdb keeps in-frame clones, though not all of them. The profile shows 70,000 to 95,000 clones, over 75% of them singletons. Sequenced input: PBMCs. The receptors derive from a man aged 18-30 years in good health and CMV-seronegative. The CDR3 runs from the conserved cysteine through the conserved F or W. D genes are given only for firm matches. Clone size is not always given. Where it is, it says once, few, many or a class for expanded clones.

NA TRBJ1-5 NA TRBV19 TGTGCCAGTACGGCAGGGTCGGGAGATCAGCCCCAGCATTTT CASTAGSGDQPQHF
NA TRBJ1-5 TRBD1 TRBV19 TGTGCCAGTAGCTTGATAGACAGGGAGGATCAGCCCCAGCATTTT CASSLIDREDQPQHF
NA TRBJ2-7 NA TRBV6-6 TGTGCCAGCGGGGGGTCGTCCTACGAGCAGTACTTC CASGGSSYEQYF
once TRBJ2-7 NA TRBV7-9 TGTGCCAGCAGCTTACGGACAGTTGACGAGCAGTACTTC CASSLRTVDEQYF
NA TRBJ2-1 NA TRBV5-1 TGCGCCAGCAGCTTGGAGGTGCAGGTCTACAATGAGCAGTTCTTC CASSLEVQVYNEQFF
NA TRBJ1-2 NA TRBV7-3 TGTGCCAGCAGCTTAGACAGCAACTATGGCTACACCTTC CASSLDSNYGYTF
once TRBJ2-1 NA TRBV5-1 TGCGCCAGCAGCTTGGGGCGGTCCCCCCGCAATGAGCAGTTCTTC CASSLGRSPRNEQFF
NA TRBJ2-3 NA TRBV5-4 TGTGCCAGCAGGAGAACAGGGAACCTCCGCACAGATACGCAGTATTTT CASRRTGNLRTDTQYF
NA TRBJ2-2 TRBD2 TRBV7-2 TGTGCCAGCAGCCGCAGACTAGCGGGGAACACCGGGGAGCTGTTTTTT CASSRRLAGNTGELFF
NA TRBJ2-3 TRBD1 TRBV7-9 TGTGCCAGCAGGTCCCCCCGGGACAGGGGGCCCGATACGCAGTATTTT CASRSPRDRGPDTQYF
NA TRBJ1-5 NA TRBV2 TGTGCCAGCAGTAGCCCGGAGTCGGGGGGCAGCAATCAGCCCCAGCATTTT CASSSPESGGSNQPQHF